This T cell receptor beta chain was profiled in a study of beta chain features in type 1 diabetes. Expressed TCRB transcripts were sequenced because the entire RNA isolate underwent reverse transcription. TCRdb's table, derived via immunoSEQ multiplex PCR, lists solely in-frame clones and lacks some. The table includes fewer than 350,000 clones, roughly a fifth detected once. By way of CD45RO/CCR7/CD25/CD127/CD95/CD27, the CD4+ regulatory, stem cell-like memory, central memory and naive cells were sorted. Findings and caveats of the study: The study found that naive, central memory and Treg TCRB repertoires appeared more similar in patients than in healthy donors.

CDR1 SGHNT and CDR2 YENEEA come from the germline V gene. Trimming took 4 bases from V and 5 from J, leaving 14 bases between them. The CDR3 loop spans 14 amino acids. To note about this clone: Its specificity is unknown.

The TCR sequence derives from a woman under 30 in good health. The material sequenced was naive CD4+ T cells from blood. The V and J genes are TRBV11-3 and TRBJ1-1, with D possibly TRBD1 on 5 matching bases. In nucleotides, the CDR3 is TGTGCCAGCAGCTCACCCCAGGGAGGGACTGAAGCTTTCTTT. Translated, it gives CASSSPQGGTEAFF.